What follows are 17 T cell receptor beta chains derived from one specimen sequenced in a study of shared clonotypes between healthy human individuals. CD45RO-negative, CCR7-selected cells formed the naive CD8 fraction, which excluded terminally differentiated effector memory CD45RA+ cells. Sequencing used immunoSEQ multiplex PCR; TCRdb keeps in-frame clones, though not all of them. The table includes millions of clones, over 85% detected once. Sequenced material: naive CD8+ T cells sorted from blood. The receptors derive from a man aged 18 to 29 in good health.

The gene calls are TRBV10-2 and TRBJ1-2; tentatively, D is TRBD1 (6 bases). The V gene's germline CDR1 is WSHSY and CDR2 SAAADI. The length of the CDR3 is 14 residues. Trimming pared 3 bases from V and 6 bases from J, leaving 14 bases between. Here the CDR3 reads CASSDTTGFHGYTF. The DNA for the CDR3 is TGCGCCAGCAGTGATACCACAGGGTTCCATGGCTACACCTTC.

This clone has a single count. The chain recombines TRBV6-6 with TRBJ1-3, with D uncertain. V lost 2 bases, J lost 0 bases, and 5 bases lay in between. From germline, CDR1 is MNHNY and CDR2 SVGAGI (reference sequence). The CDR3 loop spans 14 amino acids. CDR3 nucleotide sequence: TGTGCCAGCAGTTACGGTAGCTCTGGAAACACCATATATTTT. Its protein product is CASSYGSSGNTIYF.

The genes are TRBV5-8 and TRBJ2-2, with no clear D. The CDR3 spans 12 residues. Germline CDR1 and CDR2: SGHTS and YDEGEE. V was pared by 0 bases and J by 7 bases, with 4 bases between. CDR3 nucleotides: TGTGCCAGCAGCTTGGCTGGCGGGGAGCTGTTTTTT. It translates to CASSLAGGELFF.

A note on this clone: Other nucleotide sequences in the sample specify the same CDR3. J is TRBJ2-7 and V is TRBV6-5; tentatively, D is TRBD1 (6 bases). The CDR3 spans 14 residues. V dropped 2 bases and J dropped 0 bases, with 8 bases sitting between them. The germline V gene encodes CDR1 MNHEY and CDR2 SVGAGI. CDR3 in DNA: TGTGCCAGCAGTTACGGGGGCGCCTCCTACGAGCAGTACTTC. This gives the protein CASSYGGASYEQYF.

This chain connects TRBV4-1 to TRBJ2-7; perhaps TRBD2 as D (6 bases). This CDR3 contains 15 residues. The V end was cut by 0 bases, the J end by 6 bases, with 15 bases between. CDR1 is MGHRA and CDR2 is YSYEKL in the germline V gene. The CDR3 region is CASSQEWGRGSEQYF. The CDR3, as DNA: TGCGCCAGCAGCCAAGAGTGGGGACGGGGGAGCGAGCAGTACTTC.

V usage is TRBV27 and J usage is TRBJ2-1; no clear D. V was pared by 5 bases and J by 10 bases, with 12 bases between. Per the germline V gene, CDR1 is MNHEY and CDR2 is SMNVEV (reference sequence). This CDR3 region has 12 residues. The CDR3 coding sequence is TGTGCCAGCAGTCCCCCCGGGCCAGAGCAGTTCTTC. Protein sequence: CASSPPGPEQFF.

The V gene is TRBV27, the J gene TRBJ2-7; D is possibly TRBD2 (6 bases). The germline CDR1 and CDR2 sequences are MNHEY and SMNVEV (reference sequence). Between the trimmed V and J ends, which lost 6 bases and 6 bases, there was a span of 18 bases. The CDR3 spans 14 residues. The CDR3 nucleotides read TGTGCCAGCAGCCTCAACGGGAGAGGTAGCGAGCAGTACTTC. This translates into CASSLNGRGSEQYF.

As concerns this clone: In the same sample, other DNA sequences code for this CDR3. The genes are TRBV10-2 and TRBJ2-3, with D perhaps matching TRBD1 (5 bases). CDR3 size: 11 residues. V lost 6 bases and J lost 6, with 7 bases in between. CDR1 and CDR2 from the germline V gene are WSHSY and SAAADI. The CDR3 loop is CASRAGDTQYF. DNA for the CDR3: TGCGCCAGCAGAGCAGGGGATACGCAGTATTTT.

The table lists this clone with a count of one. This chain joins TRBV27 and TRBJ2-4; maybe TRBD2 (6 bases). Trimming removed 3 bases from V and 6 bases from J, with 21 bases in between. In germline, CDR1 is MNHEY, CDR2 SMNVEV (reference sequence). There are 17 residues in the CDR3. This chain's CDR3 is CASSFHPGPYGGNIQYF. The DNA for the CDR3 is TGTGCCAGCAGTTTCCATCCCGGTCCCTACGGGGGAAACATTCAGTACTTC.

The V and J genes are TRBV27 and TRBJ2-5; TRBD1 is a possible D gene (6 bases). V shed 5 bases and J shed 3 bases, with 10 bases lying between them. CDR3 length: 13 amino acids. Germline loops: CDR1 MNHEY, CDR2 SMNVEV (reference sequence). CDR3 DNA sequence: TGTGCCAGCAGTCAGACAGGTGAAGAGACCCAGTACTTC. It specifies CASSQTGEETQYF.

This clone was counted only a few times. The gene calls are TRBV10-2 and TRBJ2-7, with 7 nucleotides matching TRBD2. The J segment lost 0 bases and the V segment lost 3 bases, leaving 2 bases of the junction unmatched. The CDR3 loop spans 14 amino acids. CDR1 is WSHSY, CDR2 SAAADI, per germline. CDR3 residues: CASSEAGSSYEQYF. CDR3 nucleotide sequence: TGCGCCAGCAGTGAAGCGGGGAGCTCCTACGAGCAGTACTTC.

As to this clone: The identical CDR3 is also encoded by other nucleotide sequences in the sample. This chain uses TRBV6-5 with TRBJ2-7; D call uncertain. V was clipped by 2 bases and J by 4 bases, with 9 bases between them. The CDR3 is 13 residues long. The germline V gene has CDR1 MNHEY and CDR2 SVGAGI. CDR3 loop: CASSYGRLYEQYF. The DNA for the CDR3 is TGTGCCAGCAGTTACGGCAGGCTGTACGAGCAGTACTTC.

The chain joins TRBV28 to TRBJ1-2, with D possibly TRBD1 on 5 matching bases. Looked up from germline, CDR1 is MDHEN and CDR2 is SYDVKM. The CDR3 spans 14 residues. V was trimmed by 5 bases and J by 4 bases, leaving 14 bases between them. The CDR3 is CASSPPGRGYGYTF. DNA of the CDR3: TGTGCCAGCAGTCCCCCGGGACGGGGCTATGGCTACACCTTC.

Comments on this clone: Other nucleotide sequences from this sample produce the same CDR3. The genes are TRBV9 and TRBJ2-3; 11 bases match TRBD2. The CDR3 is 15 amino acids. From germline, CDR1 is SGDLS and CDR2 YYNGEE. V lost 3 bases, J lost 2 bases, and 2 bases stayed unmatched. The chain's CDR3 is CASSEGLADTDTQYF. The CDR3 DNA is TGTGCCAGCAGCGAGGGACTAGCGGACACAGATACGCAGTATTTT. Together with reference TRBV9 and TRBJ2-3, the CDR3 gives the full variable domain: DSGVTQTPKHLITATGQRVTLRCSPRSGDLSVYWYQQSLDQGLQFLIQYYNGEERAKGNILERFSAQQFPDLHSELNLSSLELGDSALYFCASSEGLADTDTQYFGPGTRLTVL.

This chain uses TRBV5-6 with TRBJ2-7; TRBD2 agrees at 10 bases. Trimming removed 5 bases from V and 2 bases from J; junction bases left unmatched: 1. The CDR3 loop spans 13 amino acids. The V gene's germline CDR1 is SGHDT and CDR2 YYEEEE. The CDR3 DNA reads as TGTGCCAGCAGAACTAGCGGGACCTACGAGCAGTACTTC. Its protein product is CASRTSGTYEQYF.

The J gene is TRBJ2-7, the V gene TRBV4-1, with 14 bases matching TRBD2. V was clipped by 1 base and J by 4 bases; unmatched bases: 3. The V gene's germline CDR1 is MGHRA and CDR2 YSYEKL. The CDR3 contains 16 residues. CDR3 DNA: TGCGCCAGCAGCCAAGGACTAGCGGGAGGGCAGTACGAGCAGTACTTC. Encoded protein: CASSQGLAGGQYEQYF.

The chain employs TRBV6-5 and TRBJ2-7; perhaps TRBD1 as D (5 bases). CDR1 is MNHEY, CDR2 SVGAGI, per germline. This CDR3 has 15 amino acids. Trimming took 0 bases from V and 3 from J, leaving 12 bases between them. DNA of the CDR3: TGTGCCAGCAGTTACTCGATTCGACAGAGCTACGAGCAGTACTTC. Amino acids: CASSYSIRQSYEQYF.